This record looks at one T cell receptor (beta chain) sequence and its context. Study processing details: Estimates of nucleated cell counts were drawn from the amplification of reference gene primers. Clones were read by immunoSEQ multiplex PCR, and TCRdb kept only the in-frame ones, dropping some. V, J and clone size reflect that table, while D and trimming were determined from the DNA. The sample lists 150,000 to 200,000 clones, 82% occurring once. These data are taken from a study of blood T cell repertoires in COVID-19. Turning to the study itself: Both acute and convalescent COVID-19 samples were obtained from the United States, Italy and Spain. Sources were T cells, B-cell-depleted T cells, or PBMCs; the material itself was cDNA or gDNA.

Trimming cost V 3 bases and J 9 bases, with 14 bases left between them. The germline gives CDR1 LNHDA, CDR2 SQIVND (reference sequence). The CDR3 loop spans 13 amino acids. Input material: peripheral blood. The genes are TRBV19 and TRBJ1-2, with a tentative D call TRBD1 (5 bases). This clonotype originated in a woman between 65 and 79 years old with acute or convalescent COVID-19. The CDR3 sequence is CASSMSGRGSYTF. The CDR3 DNA follows: TGTGCCAGTAGTATGTCTGGTAGGGGAAGCTACACCTTC.